The T cell receptor beta chain under discussion was sequenced for a study of blood T cell repertoires in COVID-19. The CDR3 spans 11 residues. V gave up 4 bases and J gave up 13 bases, with 8 bases separating them. Germline CDR1 and CDR2: LGHDT and YNNKEL (reference sequence). Measured with immunoSEQ multiplex PCR; TCRdb has only the in-frame clones, and not every one. This table holds about 50,000 clones, about 83% found once. This clone was seen once. The genes are TRBV3-1 (or the pseudogene TRBV3-2) and TRBJ1-6; D may be TRBD1 (5 bases). The sample taken for sequencing was peripheral blood. This TCR came from a woman aged 55-70 years with acute or convalescent COVID-19. CDR3: CASSPGGPLHF. DNA for the CDR3: TGTGCCAGCAGCCCGGGGGGGCCCCTCCACTTT.